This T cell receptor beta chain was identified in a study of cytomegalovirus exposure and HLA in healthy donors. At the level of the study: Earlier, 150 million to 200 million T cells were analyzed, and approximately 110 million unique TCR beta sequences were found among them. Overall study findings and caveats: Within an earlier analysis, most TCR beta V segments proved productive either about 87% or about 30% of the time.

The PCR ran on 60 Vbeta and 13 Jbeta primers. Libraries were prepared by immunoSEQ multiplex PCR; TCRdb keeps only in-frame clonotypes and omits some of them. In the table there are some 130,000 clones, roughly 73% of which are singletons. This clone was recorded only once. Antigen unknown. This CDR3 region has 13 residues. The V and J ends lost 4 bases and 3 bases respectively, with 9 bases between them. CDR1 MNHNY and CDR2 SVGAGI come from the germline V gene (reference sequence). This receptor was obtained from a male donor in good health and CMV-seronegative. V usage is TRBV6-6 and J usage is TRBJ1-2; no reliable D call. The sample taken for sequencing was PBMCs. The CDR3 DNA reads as TGTGCCAGCAGTTCGAGCGGGGACTATGGCTACACCTTC. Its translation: CASSSSGDYGYTF.